This T cell receptor beta chain was profiled in a study of cytomegalovirus exposure and HLA in healthy donors. This CDR3 is built from 17 residues. From germline, CDR1 is MNHNS and CDR2 SASEGT. V gave up 4 bases and J gave up 0 bases, with 15 bases separating them. PCR primers comprised 60 Vbeta and 13 Jbeta primers. Method: immunoSEQ multiplex PCR; TCRdb's copy keeps in-frame clones and lacks some. The table lists about 92,000 clones, roughly four fifths of them singletons. This clonotype originated in a woman in her late teens or twenties in good health and CMV-seropositive. This chain links TRBV6-1 with TRBJ1-4; D gene ambiguous. The sample was PBMCs. DNA for the CDR3: TGTGCCAGCAGTGGCCGTGAGGGTCCTGCAACTAATGAAAAACTGTTTTTT. As protein: CASSGREGPATNEKLFF.